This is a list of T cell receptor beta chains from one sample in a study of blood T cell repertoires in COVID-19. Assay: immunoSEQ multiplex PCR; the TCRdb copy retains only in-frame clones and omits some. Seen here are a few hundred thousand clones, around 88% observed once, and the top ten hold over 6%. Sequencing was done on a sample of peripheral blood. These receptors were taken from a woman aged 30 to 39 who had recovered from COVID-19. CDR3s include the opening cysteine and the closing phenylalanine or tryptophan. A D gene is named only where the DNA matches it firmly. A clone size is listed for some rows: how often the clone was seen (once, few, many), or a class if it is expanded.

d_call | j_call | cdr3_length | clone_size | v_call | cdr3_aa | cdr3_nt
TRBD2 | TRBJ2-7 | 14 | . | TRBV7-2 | CASSSLAETYEQYF | TGTGCCAGCAGCTCACTAGCGGAGACCTACGAGCAGTACTTC
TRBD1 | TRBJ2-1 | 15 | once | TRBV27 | CASSFITGEYNEQFF | TGTGCCAGCAGTTTTATCACAGGGGAATACAATGAGCAGTTCTTC
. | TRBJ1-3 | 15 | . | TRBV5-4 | CASSFTPGTGNTIYF | TGTGCCAGCAGCTTTACACCGGGTACAGGAAACACCATATATTTT
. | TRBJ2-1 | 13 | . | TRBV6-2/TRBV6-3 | CASSYIGVGEQFF | TGTGCCAGCAGTTACATCGGGGTCGGTGAGCAGTTCTTC
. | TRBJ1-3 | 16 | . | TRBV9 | CASSGAGSIAGNTIYF | TGTGCCAGCAGCGGGGCGGGGAGTATCGCTGGAAACACCATATATTTT
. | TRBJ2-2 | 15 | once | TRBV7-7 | CASSPLGGNTGELFF | TGTGCCAGCAGCCCCTTGGGGGGGAACACCGGGGAGCTGTTTTTT
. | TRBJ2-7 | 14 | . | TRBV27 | CASSVSGLKYEQYF | TGTGCCAGCAGTGTAAGTGGACTTAAATACGAGCAGTACTTC
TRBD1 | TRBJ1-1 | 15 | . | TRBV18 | CASSLRQGVGTEAFF | TGTGCCAGCTCACTACGACAGGGGGTCGGCACTGAAGCTTTCTTT
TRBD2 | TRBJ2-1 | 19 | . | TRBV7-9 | CASSQPPAGASTSYNEQFF | TGTGCCAGCAGCCAACCCCCAGCGGGGGCCTCTACCTCCTACAATGAGCAGTTCTTC
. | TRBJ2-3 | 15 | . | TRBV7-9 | CASSLTPGNTDTQYF | TGTGCCAGCAGCCTTACCCCAGGGAACACAGATACGCAGTATTTT
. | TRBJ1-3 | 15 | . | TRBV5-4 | CASSWREDSGNTIYF | TGTGCCAGCAGCTGGAGGGAAGACTCTGGAAACACCATATATTTT